The 13 T cell receptor beta chains below all came from one sample that was sequenced in a study of shared clonotypes between healthy human individuals. Assay: immunoSEQ multiplex PCR; the TCRdb copy retains only in-frame clones and omits some. The table records 2 million to 2.5 million clones, 92% of them present only once. The sample comprised naive CD4+ T cells from PBMCs. This sample's subset: CD45RA+ positively selected. These receptors were obtained from a man in his late teens or twenties in good health. Some clones in this sample may be carry-over from other donors' samples.

The rearrangement joins TRBV5-4 to TRBJ2-7, with TRBD1 identical over 7 bases. This CDR3 spans 15 amino acids. The V segment lost 4 bases and the J segment 5 bases; nucleotides outside the gene matches: 12. The germline CDR1 and CDR2 sequences are SGHNT and YYREEE (reference sequence). CDR3 sequence (DNA): TGTGCCAGCAGCCCAACGAATTACAGGGGCCACGAGCAGTACTTC. Its translation is CASSPTNYRGHEQYF. The full variable domain, rest sourced from reference TRBV5-4 and TRBJ2-7, is ETGVTQSPTHLIKTRGQQVTLRCSSQSGHNTVSWYQQALGQGPQFIFQYYREEENGRGNFPPRFSGLQFPNYSSELNVNALELDDSALYLCASSPTNYRGHEQYFGPGTRLTVT.

This chain connects TRBV18 to TRBJ2-7; a weak D match, TRBD1 (5 bases). This CDR3 is 14 amino acids long. Germline lookup yields CDR1 KGHSH and CDR2 LQKENI. Deletions cut 6 bases from V and 3 bases from J, with 15 bases between. For the CDR3, the DNA is TGTGCCAGCTCCATTGACAGAGTAAACTACGAGCAGTACTTC. Translation gives CASSIDRVNYEQYF. Together with reference TRBV18 and TRBJ2-7, the CDR3 gives the full variable domain: NAGVMQNPRHLVRRRGQEARLRCSPMKGHSHVYWYRQLPEEGLKFMVYLQKENIIDESGMPKERFSAEFPKEGPSILRIQQVVRGDSAAYFCASSIDRVNYEQYFGPGTRLTVT.

The table lists this clone with a few counts. The chain employs TRBV7-8 and TRBJ2-7, with 9 bases lining up with TRBD1. V lost 4 bases, J lost 6 bases, and 10 bases stayed unmatched. Germline V gives CDR1 SGHVS, CDR2 FQNEAQ. The CDR3 is 15 residues long. CDR3: CASSWRTGEDLEQYF. DNA for the CDR3: TGTGCCAGCAGCTGGAGGACAGGGGAGGACCTCGAGCAGTACTTC.

The V call is TRBV6-1, the J call TRBJ2-1, with D unresolved. Trimming took 4 bases from V and 4 from J, leaving 8 bases between them. This CDR3 contains 13 residues. Germline V gene data show CDR1 as MNHNS and CDR2 as SASEGT. Here the CDR3 DNA reads TGTGCCAGCAGTGGCAGCGATTACAATGAGCAGTTCTTC. Its protein product is CASSGSDYNEQFF.

The chain combines TRBV28 with TRBJ2-2; D is possibly TRBD1 or TRBD2 (5 bases each). The V end was cut by 2 bases, the J end by 7 bases, with 11 bases between. Germline values: CDR1 MDHEN, CDR2 SYDVKM. The CDR3 extends over 14 amino acids. CDR3 coding DNA: TGTGCCAGCAGTTTAATACAGGCGGGCGGGGAGCTGTTTTTT. Its protein is CASSLIQAGGELFF.

V gene TRBV7-2 combines with J gene TRBJ2-7, with D perhaps given as TRBD1 or TRBD2 (7 bases each). Trimming took off 3 bases at V and 9 bases at J, with 18 bases between the two ends. The CDR3 length is 14 residues. The germline CDR1 and CDR2 sequences are SGHTA and FQGNSA. The CDR3 bases are TGTGCCAGCAGCTTGCAGGGGGGGGCAGGCCTGCAGTACTTC. Its translation is CASSLQGGAGLQYF.

The gene calls are TRBV29-1 and TRBJ1-2, with D unclear. Trimming left V 8 bases short and J 2 bases short, with 15 bases between. The CDR3 is 13 amino acids. The germline CDR1 and CDR2 sequences are SQVTM and ANQGSEA. CDR3 sequence reads: CSSESGKNYGYTF. The CDR3 DNA follows: TGCAGCTCGGAGAGTGGGAAAAACTATGGCTACACCTTC.

CDR3: CASSFGQLAGMPQYF. The CDR3 DNA follows: TGTGCCAGCAGCTTCGGTCAACTAGCGGGGATGCCGCAGTATTTT. This sequence joins TRBV7-2 and TRBJ2-3, with 10 bases fitting TRBD2. CDR3 length: 15 residues. The J segment lost 10 bases and the V segment lost 3 bases, leaving 10 bases of the junction unmatched. Germline CDR1 SGHTA, CDR2 FQGNSA. Combining the CDR3 with reference TRBV7-2 and TRBJ2-3 gives the whole variable domain GAGVSQSPSNKVTEKGKDVELRCDPISGHTALYWYRQSLGQGLEFLIYFQGNSAPDKSGLPSDRFSAERTGGSVSTLTIQRTQQEDSAVYLCASSFGQLAGMPQYFGPGTRLTVL.

V is TRBV4-3 and J is TRBJ2-7, with 8 bases fitting TRBD2. Trimming cost V 4 bases and J 3 bases; bases outside gene matches: 5. Germline V gene data show CDR1 as LGHNA and CDR2 as YSLEER. The CDR3 totals 14 residues. The CDR3 coding sequence is TGCGCCAGCAGCCGCTCGGGAGGGATCTACGAGCAGTACTTC. Its translation is CASSRSGGIYEQYF.

About this clone: A read error may produce the germline difference seen at one junction end. The chain is built from TRBV18 and TRBJ1-5; D is unclear. The germline V gene has CDR1 KGHSH and CDR2 LQKENI. CDR3 length equals 18 residues. The CDR3 sequence: CASSPLPLRDRGNQPQHF. The CDR3 DNA reads TGTGCCAGCTCGCCACTGCCGCTTCGGGATAGGGGCAATCAGCCCCAGCATTTT.

In DNA, the CDR3 is TGTGCCATCAGAGTCGACAGAGACACTGAAGCTTTCTTT. Protein: CAIRVDRDTEAFF. The chain couples TRBV10-3 to TRBJ1-1, with a tentative D call TRBD1 (5 bases). In germline, CDR1 is ENHRY, CDR2 SYGVKD. The CDR3 has 13 amino acids. V was shortened by 6 bases and J by 3 bases, with 11 bases between the two germline ends.

The gene calls are TRBV2 and TRBJ1-1; the D is unclear. From germline, CDR1 is SNHLY and CDR2 FYNNEI. The germline V and J ends were trimmed by 2 bases and 4 bases, with 11 bases remaining between them. The CDR3 contains 14 residues. The CDR3 is CASSESWGSTEAFF. In DNA form, the CDR3 reads TGTGCCAGCAGTGAATCGTGGGGTTCCACTGAAGCTTTCTTT.

This chain connects TRBV6-6 to TRBJ2-7; 9 bases agree with TRBD1. The germline V gene has CDR1 MNHNY and CDR2 SVGAGI (reference sequence). J was trimmed by 7 bases and V by 10 bases; bases with no gene match: 8. This CDR3 is 12 amino acids long. CDR3 sequence (DNA): TGTGCCACTCGACAGGGGGTGGGGGAGCAGTACTTC. Translation: CATRQGVGEQYF.